This T cell receptor (beta chain) was documented in a study of CD8+CD57+ T cells in acquired aplastic anemia (dated by TCRdb to 2017 to 2018). Study-wide context: DNA extracted from sorted CD4+ and CD8+ cells had a mean of roughly 3 ug, with a range of about 0.2 to 30 ug.

Genomic DNA served as template for TCR beta VDJ combination and CDR3 sequence profiling. TCR repertoire sequencing was run on an Illumina HiSeq 2000. As for the original processing: TRBV/TRBJ rearrangement plots, CDR3 size and DJ length profiles, and Simpson's diversity index were used to assess repertoires. The most abundant DNA sequence in the deep sequencing data was defined as the immunodominant clone. CDR3 amino acid sequences were checked for sharing between subjects and were compared against published repertoires and the VDJdb database. Starting from the raw public reads, TCRdb applied fastp trimming at Q25, assembled clones with MiXCR and retained in-frame beta chains. Every CDR3 protein is listed once, alongside the most common genes and DNA of its rows. The V and J calls and clone size come from TCRdb's table, not from the authors' own analysis. The sample yields 250,000 to 350,000 distinct CDR3 sequences; 50% to 70% were counted once. Jointly, the top ten make up approximately 8.2% of the sample.

Many counts were recorded for this clonotype. Its recognized antigen is unknown. Base qualities are not at hand, and no much larger clone is one base apart. The germline V gene (reference sequence) supplies CDR1 SEHNR and CDR2 FQNEAQ. From its cysteine to its phenylalanine, the CDR3 spans 16 amino acids. Of all the DNA, just the CDR3 is kept, 48 bases in frame from base 1. Trimming takes 0 bases off V and 8 bases off J; junction bases not matched to a gene: 12. Findings and caveats that apply to the study as a whole: About 30 CD8+ CDR3 sequences were found to be shared between patients and controls, but these sequences appeared to be highly expressed in patients and within the immunodominant clones of the patients. Patients and healthy controls showed no significant difference in CD8+ Simpson's diversity (P=0.060).

The study deep-sequenced TCR repertoires of sorted CD4+ and CD8+ blood T cells from severe aplastic anemia patients and healthy subjects. Ficoll-Paque density gradient centrifugation was used to isolate peripheral blood mononuclear cells. Before DNA was extracted, CD4+ and CD8+ T cells were sorted using either FACS or magnetic beads. The TCR sequence derives from a human donor with severe aplastic anemia or a healthy control (not recorded which). The chain employs TRBV7-9 and TRBJ1-1; 7 bases in the junction line up with TRBD1. The sample consisted of sorted CD4+, CD8+, or CD8+CD57+ T cells (not recorded which) from PBMCs. The DNA reads as follows: TGTGCCAGCAGCTTAGCCGTCGGGCAGGGGGGAGGAGAAGCTTTCTTT. It codes for CASSLAVGQGGGEAFF. Reference TRBV7-9 and TRBJ1-1 genes cover what lies past the CDR3, so the full variable domain is DTGVSQNPRHKITKRGQNVTFRCDPISEHNRLYWYRQTLGQGPEFLTYFQNEAQLEKSRLLSDRFSAERPKGSFSTLEIQRTEQGDSAMYLCASSLAVGQGGGEAFFGQGTRLTVV.